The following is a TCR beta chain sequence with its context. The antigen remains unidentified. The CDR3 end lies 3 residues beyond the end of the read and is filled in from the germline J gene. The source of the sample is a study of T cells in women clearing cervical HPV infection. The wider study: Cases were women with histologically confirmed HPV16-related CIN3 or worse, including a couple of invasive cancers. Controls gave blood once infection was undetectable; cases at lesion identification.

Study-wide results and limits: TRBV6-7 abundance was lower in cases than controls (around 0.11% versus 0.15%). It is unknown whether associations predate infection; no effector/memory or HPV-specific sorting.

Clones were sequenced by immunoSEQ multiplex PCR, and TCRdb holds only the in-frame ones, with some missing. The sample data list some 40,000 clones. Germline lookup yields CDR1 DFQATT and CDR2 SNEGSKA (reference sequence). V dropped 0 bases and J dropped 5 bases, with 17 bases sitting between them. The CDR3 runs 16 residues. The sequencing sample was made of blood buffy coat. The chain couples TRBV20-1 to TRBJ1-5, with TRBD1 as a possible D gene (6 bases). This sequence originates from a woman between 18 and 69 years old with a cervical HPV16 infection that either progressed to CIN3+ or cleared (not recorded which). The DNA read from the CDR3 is TGCAGTGCTAGAGATCATGGCAGGGGTGGGGATCAGCCC. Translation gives CSARDHGRGGDQP. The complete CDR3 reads CSARDHGRGGDQPQHF.